This TCR beta chain was recorded in a study of blood T cell repertoires in COVID-19. Study context: T cells, B-cell-depleted T cells, or PBMCs supplied cDNA or gDNA.

Authors' methods: Estimates of nucleated cell counts were drawn from the amplification of reference gene primers. Clones were read by immunoSEQ multiplex PCR, and TCRdb kept only the in-frame ones, dropping some. Clonal size and the V and J genes are those of that table, whereas D and trimming came from the DNA. The sample contains roughly 180,000 clones, about 85% of which appear only once. During active infection, Seattle patients enrolled and were then monitored through disease. Germline CDR1 SGHTA, CDR2 FQGTGA. V lost 5 bases to trimming and J lost 4 bases; unmatched junction nucleotides: 6. This CDR3 has 14 residues.

The clonotype was recovered from a woman aged 50 to 65 with COVID-19, enrolled during active disease. The V call is TRBV7-3, the J call TRBJ1-2; 8 nucleotides match TRBD1. What was sequenced was peripheral blood. Here the CDR3 DNA reads TGTGCCAGCAGCCGTGGACAGGGTGGCTATGGCTACACCTTC. Translated, it gives CASSRGQGGYGYTF.